This T cell receptor (beta chain) emerged from a study of blood T cell repertoires in COVID-19. About the study: Both acute and convalescent COVID-19 samples were obtained from the United States, Italy and Spain.

With V trimmed by 3 bases and J by 3 bases, 4 bases remained unmatched. Per germline, CDR1 SEHNR and CDR2 FQNEAQ (reference sequence). The CDR3 totals 14 residues. As handled by the study authors: Quantification of nucleated cells was approximated via reference gene primer amplification. TCRdb keeps only in-frame clones here, not all; method: immunoSEQ multiplex PCR. Clone size and the V and J calls come from that table; the DNA yielded D and trimming. The sample lists around 30,000 clones, 90% seen once, with approximately 19% in the top ten. V and J are TRBV7-9 and TRBJ2-7, with 8 nucleotides matching TRBD2. This receptor was obtained from an elderly man with acute or convalescent COVID-19. The sample comprised peripheral blood. CDR3 sequence reads: CASSFQAGDYEQYF. CDR3 DNA: TGTGCCAGCAGCTTTCAAGCGGGGGACTACGAGCAGTACTTC.